This TCR beta chain stems from a study of beta chain features in type 1 diabetes. This clone was found a few times. TCRB transcripts that were expressed got sequenced, as all of the isolated RNA had been reverse transcribed. Method: immunoSEQ multiplex PCR; TCRdb's copy keeps in-frame clones and lacks some. This sample has about 320,000 clones, with 13% to 15% found just once. Germline CDR1 and CDR2: SGDLS and YYNGEE. This CDR3 spans 16 amino acids. V shed 4 bases, J shed 8 bases, and the junction held 11 bases outside the gene matches. This TCR derives from a man aged 30 to 39 in good health. The V call is TRBV9, the J call TRBJ1-6; 8 bases fit TRBD1. Sequencing used central memory CD4+ T cells from blood. This CDR3 is CASSRGTGGRDSPLHF. The CDR3 DNA reads as TGTGCCAGCAGCCGTGGGACAGGCGGGAGGGATTCACCCCTCCACTTT.